Below, 28 T cell receptor beta chains from the same sample are listed, as sequenced in a study of regulatory dendritic cells for organ transplantation. Allogeneic regulatory or mature dendritic cells were co-cultured for less than six days with CFSE-labeled sorted T cells at 1:10. Profiled with immunoSEQ multiplex PCR; TCRdb holds only in-frame clones, not every one. This sample carries more than 10,000 clones, about nine tenths of them seen once, and the ten largest clones take about 0.24%. These TCRs are of unknown antigen specificity. The sample was naive CD8+ T cells from blood cultured with regulatory dendritic cells. Described subset: CD45RA+ naive T cells. Receptors originate from a human donor in good health.

The chain links TRBV28 to TRBJ2-1; 8 bases fit TRBD2. CDR1 MDHEN and CDR2 SYDVKM come from the germline V gene. Unmatched junction bases numbered 7, after V lost 6 bases and J lost 3 bases. This CDR3 is 15 amino acids long. The CDR3 nucleotides are TGTGCCAGCAGGATTATAGCGGGAAGCTACAATGAGCAGTTCTTC. It yields the protein CASRIIAGSYNEQFF. Based on the CDR3 plus reference TRBV28 and TRBJ2-1, the full variable domain is DVKVTQSSRYLVKRTGEKVFLECVQDMDHENMFWYRQDPGLGLRLIYFSYDVKMKEKGDIPEGYSVSREKKERFSLILESASTNQTSMYLCASRIIAGSYNEQFFGPGTRLTVL.

The chain has TRBV4-1 and TRBJ1-5; D possibly corresponds to TRBD1 (5 bases). Germline V gives CDR1 MGHRA, CDR2 YSYEKL. V was cut by 1 base and J by 11 bases, with 21 bases left in between. This CDR3 comprises 16 residues. The CDR3 DNA reads as TGCGCCAGCAGCCAAGTTCGAGGAGGTGACAGCGCGGCCCAGCATTTT. Its translation is CASSQVRGGDSAAQHF.

This clone was counted between two and nine times. V usage is TRBV27 and J usage is TRBJ2-2; 7 bases line up with TRBD2. Per the germline V gene, CDR1 is MNHEY and CDR2 is SMNVEV (reference sequence). V lost 0 bases, J lost 5 bases, and 0 bases stayed unmatched. CDR3 size: 14 residues. CDR3 DNA sequence: TGTGCCAGCAGTTTATCGGGGGGGACCGGGGAGCTGTTTTTT. Translated: CASSLSGGTGELFF.

The V and J genes are TRBV7-8 and TRBJ2-7; D is unresolved. Trimming cost V 0 bases and J 4 bases, with 13 bases left between them. This CDR3 comprises 15 residues. Germline V gene lookup returns CDR1 SGHVS and CDR2 FQNEAQ. CDR3 protein: CASSLAFSIVYEQYF. The CDR3 coding sequence is TGTGCCAGCAGCTTAGCGTTCTCCATTGTGTACGAGCAGTACTTC.

The sample holds a few counts of this clone. This chain connects TRBV7-9 to TRBJ1-1; the D is unclear. Germline lookup yields CDR1 SEHNR and CDR2 FQNEAQ (reference sequence). Between the trimmed V and J ends, which lost 5 bases and 3 bases, there was a span of 7 bases. The CDR3 length is 12 residues. CDR3 coding DNA: TGTGCCAGCAGCCACGTCCACACTGAAGCTTTCTTT. Amino acids: CASSHVHTEAFF.

The chain uses TRBV15 and TRBJ1-4; D may be TRBD1 (6 bases). Trimming cost V 3 bases and J 5 bases, with 16 bases left between them. This CDR3 region has 16 residues. Germline lookup yields CDR1 LNHNV and CDR2 YYDKDF (reference sequence). In nucleotides, the CDR3 is TGTGCCACCAGCAGGAGATCAGACAGGCAAAATGAAAAACTGTTTTTT. It specifies CATSRRSDRQNEKLFF. Combining the CDR3 with reference TRBV15 and TRBJ1-4 gives the whole variable domain DAMVIQNPRYQVTQFGKPVTLSCSQTLNHNVMYWYQQKSSQAPKLLFHYYDKDFNNEADTPDNFQSRRPNTSFCFLDIRSPGLGDTAMYLCATSRRSDRQNEKLFFGSGTQLSVL.

The chain has TRBV4-3 and TRBJ1-1, with D possibly TRBD1 on 5 matching bases. V lost 4 bases and J lost 4, with 16 bases in between. The CDR3 has 15 amino acids. The germline gives CDR1 LGHNA, CDR2 YSLEER. CDR3 bases: TGCGCCAGCAGCCTGGGATCGCAGGGAATCACTGAAGCTTTCTTT. Amino acid sequence: CASSLGSQGITEAFF.

In DNA, the CDR3 is TGTGCCAGCAGCTGGGGACTAGCGGGAGGTAATGAGCAGTTCTTC. Residues: CASSWGLAGGNEQFF. The chain links TRBV7-6 to TRBJ2-1; 15 positions agree with TRBD2. V was clipped by 4 bases and J by 7 bases; unmatched bases: 2. CDR3 length: 15 residues. Germline V gives CDR1 SGHVS, CDR2 FNYEAQ.

The chain uses TRBV7-8 and TRBJ2-7, with 7 bases aligning to TRBD1. The V and J ends lost 8 bases and 0 bases, in that order; junction bases with no gene match: 4. Germline V gives CDR1 SGHVS, CDR2 FQNEAQ. The CDR3 has 13 residues. The CDR3 DNA follows: TGTGCCAGCCAGGGGGAGAGCTCCTACGAGCAGTACTTC. Amino acid sequence: CASQGESSYEQYF.

This chain connects TRBV4-2 to TRBJ1-1, with D maybe TRBD1 (5 bases). V was shortened by 1 base and J by 7 bases, with 13 bases between the two germline ends. Germline CDR1 LGHNA, CDR2 YNFKEQ. The CDR3 runs to 14 residues. CDR3 protein: CASSQGGERSEAFF. The CDR3, as DNA: TGTGCCAGCAGCCAAGGGGGGGAACGGAGTGAAGCTTTCTTT.

The V and J genes are TRBV4-1 and TRBJ2-7, with D uncertain. The V and J ends lost 1 base and 9 bases respectively, with 22 bases between them. Germline lookup yields CDR1 MGHRA and CDR2 YSYEKL. This CDR3 is 16 amino acids long. DNA of the CDR3: TGCGCCAGCAGCCAAGCTTCAGGCAAGTTGGGTCTTGGGCAGTACTTC. It yields the protein CASSQASGKLGLGQYF.

The rearrangement joins TRBV15 to TRBJ2-1; 7 positions match TRBD1. CDR3 length: 17 residues. V shed 2 bases and J 0 bases; nucleotides not matched to a gene: 7. Germline-derived CDR1 and CDR2 are LNHNV and YYDKDF (reference sequence). CDR3 sequence: CATSRFQGVYSYNEQFF. The CDR3 DNA is TGTGCCACCAGCAGATTTCAGGGGGTTTACTCCTACAATGAGCAGTTCTTC.

V gene TRBV30 combines with J gene TRBJ2-3; D remains unclear. The CDR3 contains 14 residues. V shed 5 bases and J shed 0 bases, with 12 bases lying between them. Germline CDR1 reads GTSNPN; CDR2 reads SVGIG (reference sequence). CDR3 in amino acids: CAWARLTSTDTQYF. In DNA form, the CDR3 reads TGTGCCTGGGCCAGACTCACCAGCACAGATACGCAGTATTTT. Full variable domain (rest looked up from reference TRBV30 and TRBJ2-3): SQTIHQWPATLVQPVGSPLSLECTVEGTSNPNLYWYRQAAGRGLQLLFYSVGIGQISSEVPQNLSASRPQDRQFILSSKKLLLSDSGFYLCAWARLTSTDTQYFGPGTRLTVL.

This chain links TRBV9 with TRBJ1-1; D remains ambiguous. V lost 4 bases to trimming and J lost 11 bases, with 12 bases between them. Germline V gene lookup returns CDR1 SGDLS and CDR2 YYNGEE. CDR3 size: 11 residues. The DNA for the CDR3 is TGTGCCAGCAGCTCTGTGGATCAGGCTTTCTTT. Its protein product is CASSSVDQAFF.

The chain is built from TRBV30 and TRBJ2-5; D perhaps matches TRBD2 (6 bases). Germline V lookup: CDR1 GTSNPN, CDR2 SVGIG (reference sequence). The germline V and J ends were trimmed by 3 bases and 3 bases, with 11 bases remaining between them. The CDR3 extends over 13 amino acids. In DNA form, the CDR3 reads TGTGCCTGGAGCGGGACTGGTGAAGAGACCCAGTACTTC. Amino acid sequence: CAWSGTGEETQYF.

The rearrangement uses TRBV13 and TRBJ2-7; D perhaps matches TRBD1 (6 bases). V gave up 3 bases and J gave up 2 bases, with 8 bases separating them. CDR1 and CDR2 (germline): PRHDT, FYEKMQ (reference sequence). The length of the CDR3 is 13 residues. CDR3 residues: CASSFRQAYEQYF. CDR3 nucleotides: TGTGCCAGCAGCTTCAGACAGGCCTACGAGCAGTACTTC.

This chain uses TRBV6-5 with TRBJ1-2, with TRBD1 matching over 8 bases. The germline V gene has CDR1 MNHEY and CDR2 SVGAGI. The trim removed 0 bases at V and 6 bases at J, leaving 9 bases unmatched. This CDR3 region has 16 residues. CDR3 residues: CASSYSTSGGAHGYTF. CDR3 coding DNA: TGTGCCAGCAGTTACTCGACGTCAGGGGGCGCCCATGGCTACACCTTC.

This chain connects TRBV5-4 to TRBJ1-1, with D hard to call. Germline CDR1 reads SGHNT; CDR2 reads YYREEE (reference sequence). The CDR3 is made up of 12 amino acids. V gave up 4 bases and J gave up 6 bases, with 10 bases separating them. In DNA form, the CDR3 reads TGTGCCAGCAGCCGGGGTAACGCTGAAGCTTTCTTT. Its translation: CASSRGNAEAFF.

The genes are TRBV19 and TRBJ1-3; 8 nucleotides line up with TRBD1. Germline V gives CDR1 LNHDA, CDR2 SQIVND (reference sequence). The ends lost 5 bases at V and 0 bases at J; junction bases unmatched: 3. The CDR3 extends over 15 amino acids. The CDR3 DNA is TGTGCCAGTAGTTGGACAGGGAGCTCTGGAAACACCATATATTTT. As protein: CASSWTGSSGNTIYF.

The chain has TRBV7-9 and TRBJ2-7; possibly TRBD2 for D (5 bases). V lost 1 base and J lost 7, with 14 bases in between. The CDR3 is 14 residues long. The germline CDR1 and CDR2 sequences are SEHNR and FQNEAQ (reference sequence). CDR3 nucleotide sequence: TGTGCCAGCAGCTTAGTTCCCGGGGATAAGGAGCAGTACTTC. Encoded protein: CASSLVPGDKEQYF.

The rearrangement links TRBV19 to TRBJ2-1, with D hard to call. V lost 1 base to trimming and J lost 3 bases, with 4 bases between them. Looked up from germline, CDR1 is LNHDA and CDR2 is SQIVND (reference sequence). The CDR3 covers 13 residues. CDR3 in DNA: TGTGCCAGTAGTATAGCCCTCTACAATGAGCAGTTCTTC. Translating gives CASSIALYNEQFF.

The J gene is TRBJ1-5, the V gene TRBV23-1; D perhaps matches TRBD1 (6 bases). TRBV23-1 is an open reading frame whose function is uncertain. The V end was cut by 8 bases, the J end by 11 bases, with 22 bases between. The CDR3 totals 14 residues. The CDR3 DNA sequence: TGCGCCAGCTGCGGTGGACAGTATTGCCAAACCCAGCATTTT. Protein sequence: CASCGGQYCQTQHF.

As for this clone: Relative to the germline gene, one junction end is altered; a read error may explain this. The CDR3 region has the DNA TGCGCCAGCAGCCGGCTGTGGACTAGCATAGATACGCAGTATTTT. It is translated as CASSRLWTSIDTQYF. The genes are TRBV4-3 and TRBJ2-3; 8 bases are shared with TRBD2. Looked up from germline, CDR1 is LGHNA and CDR2 is YSLEER. There are 15 residues in the CDR3.

J is TRBJ1-4 and V is TRBV7-6; D unclear. This CDR3 comprises 14 residues. Germline V gene lookup returns CDR1 SGHVS and CDR2 FNYEAQ. Trimming cost V 5 bases and J 4 bases, with 11 bases left between them. The CDR3 spells CASSVAIGNEKLFF. CDR3 DNA sequence: TGTGCCAGCAGCGTGGCTATTGGTAATGAAAAACTGTTTTTT.

CDR3 DNA: TGTGCCAGCAGCCAAGATAAACAGACCTACGAGCAGTACTTC. The encoded protein is CASSQDKQTYEQYF. The J gene is TRBJ2-7, the V gene TRBV4-2; no firm D call. CDR3 length: 14 amino acids. Germline V gene data show CDR1 as LGHNA and CDR2 as YNFKEQ. The ends were cut back, 0 bases at V and 2 bases at J, with 8 bases in the middle.

The chain carries TRBV11-2 and TRBJ2-2; D perhaps matches TRBD2 (6 bases). The CDR3 runs to 16 residues. V was cut by 4 bases and J by 1 base, with 13 bases left in between. Germline-derived CDR1 and CDR2 are SGHAT and FQNNGV. CDR3 DNA: TGTGCCAGCAGCTACGGGCGGGACGGGAACACCGGGGAGCTGTTTTTT. Encoded protein: CASSYGRDGNTGELFF.

CDR3 loop: CASSLEGSSGNTIYF. Written as DNA, the CDR3 is TGTGCCAGCAGCTTAGAAGGGTCCTCTGGAAACACCATATATTTT. The chain uses TRBV7-9 and TRBJ1-3; D not resolved. The V end lost 1 base, the J end lost 0 bases, and 7 bases lay between the germline ends. Germline assignment: CDR1 SEHNR and CDR2 FQNEAQ (reference sequence). CDR3 size: 15 residues.

This rearrangement joins TRBV9 to TRBJ2-1; D ambiguous. CDR1 is SGDLS, CDR2 YYNGEE, per germline. The CDR3 runs 13 residues. V was pared by 0 bases and J by 4 bases, with 5 bases between. CDR3 in DNA: TGTGCCAGCAGCGTAGGCCGATACAATGAGCAGTTCTTC. It yields the protein CASSVGRYNEQFF.